The entry below describes one TCR beta chain. Its antigen is not identified. TCRdb keeps only in-frame clones here, not all; method: immunoSEQ multiplex PCR. Of 40,000 to 50,000 clones listed, about 90% are singletons. Trimming left V 0 bases short and J 5 bases short, with 8 bases between. The CDR3 has 13 amino acids. Germline V gene sequence: CDR1 SGHRS, CDR2 YFSETQ. Unstimulated regulatory T cells (CD4+CD25+CD127-), CD4+CD25- non-regulatory cells, CD4 and CD8 cells were FACS-sorted from thawed PBMCs. This sample was taken from a study of Tregs in tolerant kidney transplant recipients. Study findings and constraints: The small number of patients limits these findings pending further validation. Expanding Tregs on activated donor B cells appeared to best identify donor-specific TCRbeta clones. No direct test of biological reproducibility was done here.

The TCR was taken from a human donor in good health. Sequenced: Tregs from blood. The rearrangement links TRBV5-1 to TRBJ1-2; D is undetermined. In DNA, the CDR3 is TGCGCCAGCAGCTTGGCGGGAGAATATGGCTACACCTTC. This codes for CASSLAGEYGYTF.